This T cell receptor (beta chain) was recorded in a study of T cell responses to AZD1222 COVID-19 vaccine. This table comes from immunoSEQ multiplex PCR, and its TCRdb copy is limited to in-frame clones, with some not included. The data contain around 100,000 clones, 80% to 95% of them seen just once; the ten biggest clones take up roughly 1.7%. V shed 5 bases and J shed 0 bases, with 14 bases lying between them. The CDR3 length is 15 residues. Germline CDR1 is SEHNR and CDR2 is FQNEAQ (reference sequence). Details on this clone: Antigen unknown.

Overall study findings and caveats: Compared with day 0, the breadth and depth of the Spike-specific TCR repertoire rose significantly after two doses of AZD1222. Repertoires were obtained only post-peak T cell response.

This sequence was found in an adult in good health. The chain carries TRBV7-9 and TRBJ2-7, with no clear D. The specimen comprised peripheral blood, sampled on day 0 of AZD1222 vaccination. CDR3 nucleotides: TGTGCCAGCAGCCCAATCCGAGACATCTCCTACGAGCAGTACTTC. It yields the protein CASSPIRDISYEQYF. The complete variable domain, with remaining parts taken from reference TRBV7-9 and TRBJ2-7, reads DTGVSQNPRHKITKRGQNVTFRCDPISEHNRLYWYRQTLGQGPEFLTYFQNEAQLEKSRLLSDRFSAERPKGSFSTLEIQRTEQGDSAMYLCASSPIRDISYEQYFGPGTRLTVT.